This is a list of T cell receptor beta chains from one sample in a study of blood T cell repertoires in COVID-19. The method was immunoSEQ multiplex PCR; TCRdb's version includes in-frame clones alone and lacks a portion of them. This table holds about 170,000 clones, roughly four fifths found once. The sample comprised peripheral blood. Receptors were obtained from a human donor with acute or convalescent COVID-19. The donor label of this sample is uncertain. CDR3s include the opening cysteine and the closing phenylalanine or tryptophan. Fields, in order: V gene, clone size, D gene, J gene, CDR3 DNA, CDR3 protein. The D gene is left open where the match is weak. Rows give clone size only sometimes, using once, few, many, or a class for an expanded clone.

V gene: TRBV2
clone size: NA
D gene: TRBD2
J gene: TRBJ2-3
CDR3 DNA: TGTGCCAGCAGTGAAGTAAAAGGCGGGGGGGAGTATTTT
CDR3 protein: CASSEVKGGGEYF

V gene: TRBV5-4
clone size: NA
D gene: TRBD2
J gene: TRBJ2-1
CDR3 DNA: TGTGCCAGCAGCTTTCGTGGACTAGCGGGAGGTTCCCTCTCCTACAATGAGCAGTTCTTC
CDR3 protein: CASSFRGLAGGSLSYNEQFF

V gene: TRBV6-6
clone size: NA
D gene: TRBD1
J gene: TRBJ1-1
CDR3 DNA: TGTGCCAGCAGTTACGGGACAGGCATCATGAACACTGAAGCTTTCTTT
CDR3 protein: CASSYGTGIMNTEAFF

V gene: TRBV10-1
clone size: once
D gene: TRBD1
J gene: TRBJ1-1
CDR3 DNA: TGCGCCAGCAGTGAGCTAAAGGACAGGGGACGGACTGAAGCTTTCTTT
CDR3 protein: CASSELKDRGRTEAFF

V gene: TRBV9
clone size: NA
D gene: NA
J gene: TRBJ2-7
CDR3 DNA: TGTGCCAGCAGCGTAGGGCAGGGCAACTACGAGCAGTACTTC
CDR3 protein: CASSVGQGNYEQYF

V gene: TRBV20-1
clone size: NA
D gene: NA
J gene: TRBJ1-1
CDR3 DNA: TGCAGTGCTAGTATACTAAACACTGAAGCTTTCTTT
CDR3 protein: CSASILNTEAFF

V gene: TRBV29-1
clone size: NA
D gene: NA
J gene: TRBJ2-3
CDR3 DNA: TGCAGCGTCGGTGGGACACGGAGAGGGGATACGCAGTATTTT
CDR3 protein: CSVGGTRRGDTQYF

V gene: TRBV19
clone size: NA
D gene: TRBD1
J gene: TRBJ2-7
CDR3 DNA: TGTGCCAGTAGTAAACGGACCGGGACAGGAGGGCCCGAGCAGTACTTC
CDR3 protein: CASSKRTGTGGPEQYF

V gene: TRBV5-1
clone size: NA
D gene: NA
J gene: TRBJ2-1
CDR3 DNA: TGCGCCAGCAGCTTGGACCCGGGGGAGTACAATGAGCAGTTCTTC
CDR3 protein: CASSLDPGEYNEQFF

V gene: TRBV21-1
clone size: NA
D gene: NA
J gene: TRBJ1-3
CDR3 DNA: TGTGCCAGCAGCAAAGGAGGGACAGGGGGCTCGGGAAACACCATATATTTT
CDR3 protein: CASSKGGTGGSGNTIYF

V gene: TRBV3-1/TRBV3-2
clone size: once
D gene: NA
J gene: TRBJ2-5
CDR3 DNA: TGTGCCAGCAGCCAAGCCGGCGAGGGGACCCAGTACTTC
CDR3 protein: CASSQAGEGTQYF

V gene: TRBV2
clone size: NA
D gene: TRBD2
J gene: TRBJ2-5
CDR3 DNA: TGTGCCAGCAATCGCAACGGGAGGGCCCCAGAGACCCAGTACTTC
CDR3 protein: CASNRNGRAPETQYF

V gene: TRBV29-1
clone size: NA
D gene: TRBD2
J gene: TRBJ2-3
CDR3 DNA: TGCAGCGTTGAGGTTTTGACTAGCGGGGGAACAGATACGCAGTATTTT
CDR3 protein: CSVEVLTSGGTDTQYF

V gene: TRBV19
clone size: NA
D gene: NA
J gene: TRBJ2-7
CDR3 DNA: TGTGCCAGTAGAAACAGGGTTCTCCCCTACGAGCAGTACTTC
CDR3 protein: CASRNRVLPYEQYF

V gene: TRBV3-1/TRBV3-2
clone size: NA
D gene: TRBD2
J gene: TRBJ2-1
CDR3 DNA: TGTGCCAGCACCAGTGATCGGGCTAGCGGGGACAATGAGCAGTTCTTC
CDR3 protein: CASTSDRASGDNEQFF

V gene: TRBV15
clone size: once
D gene: NA
J gene: TRBJ2-3
CDR3 DNA: TGTGCCACCAGCCCGCGGGGTAGGACAGATACGCAGTATTTT
CDR3 protein: CATSPRGRTDTQYF

V gene: TRBV5-1
clone size: once
D gene: TRBD2
J gene: TRBJ2-1
CDR3 DNA: TGCGCCAGCAGCTTCTTAGCGGGGGGTTCCTACAATGAGCAGTTCTTC
CDR3 protein: CASSFLAGGSYNEQFF

V gene: TRBV7-7
clone size: once
D gene: TRBD1
J gene: TRBJ1-1
CDR3 DNA: TGTGCTAGCAGCTTAAGCTGGGACAGGGGGGACATGAACACTGAAGCTTTCTTT
CDR3 protein: CASSLSWDRGDMNTEAFF

V gene: TRBV5-6
clone size: few
D gene: NA
J gene: TRBJ2-7
CDR3 DNA: TGTGCCAGCAGCTTGGATACAGGGTTGGGCGAGCAGTACTTC
CDR3 protein: CASSLDTGLGEQYF

V gene: TRBV5-4
clone size: NA
D gene: TRBD1
J gene: TRBJ2-3
CDR3 DNA: TGTGCCAGCAGCAGTTCTCAGGGGGCCCGGAACACAGATACGCAGTATTTT
CDR3 protein: CASSSSQGARNTDTQYF

V gene: TRBV21-1
clone size: NA
D gene: NA
J gene: TRBJ1-5
CDR3 DNA: TGTGCCAGCGGATCCCCCAGGCAGGGTAACAATCAGCCCCAGCATTTT
CDR3 protein: CASGSPRQGNNQPQHF

V gene: TRBV28
clone size: NA
D gene: TRBD1
J gene: TRBJ1-1
CDR3 DNA: TGTGCCAGCAGTTCCGGACAGGGGAACACTGAAGCTTTCTTT
CDR3 protein: CASSSGQGNTEAFF

V gene: TRBV10-2
clone size: NA
D gene: TRBD1
J gene: TRBJ1-1
CDR3 DNA: TGCGCCAGCCGCAGCAATACCGGGACAGGGGGCAGCAGCACTGAAGCTTTCTTT
CDR3 protein: CASRSNTGTGGSSTEAFF

V gene: TRBV30
clone size: NA
D gene: TRBD2
J gene: TRBJ2-1
CDR3 DNA: TGTGCCTGGAGTCGACTAGCGGGGGATTATCCGCTCTTC
CDR3 protein: CAWSRLAGDYPLF

V gene: TRBV27
clone size: NA
D gene: NA
J gene: TRBJ2-7
CDR3 DNA: TGTGCCAGCAGTCTAAGGGCTAGGGGGGGGGCTTATTCCTACGAGCAGTACTTC
CDR3 protein: CASSLRARGGAYSYEQYF

V gene: TRBV6-1
clone size: NA
D gene: TRBD1
J gene: TRBJ1-3
CDR3 DNA: TGTGCCAGCAGTGAGGGGGACAGGGGCGACACCATATATTTT
CDR3 protein: CASSEGDRGDTIYF

V gene: TRBV2
clone size: NA
D gene: TRBD2
J gene: TRBJ2-5
CDR3 DNA: TGTGCCACAGGAGCCGGGACTAGCGGATGGGAGACCCAGTACTTC
CDR3 protein: CATGAGTSGWETQYF

V gene: TRBV5-1
clone size: NA
D gene: NA
J gene: TRBJ2-3
CDR3 DNA: TGCGCCAGCCCGGATACGCAGTATTTT
CDR3 protein: CASPDTQYF

V gene: TRBV20-1
clone size: NA
D gene: NA
J gene: TRBJ2-3
CDR3 DNA: TGCAGTGCTAGTTCTGGCGGGATAATGACAGATACGCAGTATTTT
CDR3 protein: CSASSGGIMTDTQYF

V gene: TRBV5-1
clone size: once
D gene: NA
J gene: TRBJ2-1
CDR3 DNA: TGCGCCAGCAGCTTGGGGAACAGGAACTACAATGAGCAGTTCTTC
CDR3 protein: CASSLGNRNYNEQFF

V gene: TRBV9
clone size: NA
D gene: NA
J gene: TRBJ1-2
CDR3 DNA: TGTGCCAGCAGTCAGGAGCTGGAGGTTTATGGCTACACCTTC
CDR3 protein: CASSQELEVYGYTF

V gene: TRBV5-1
clone size: once
D gene: TRBD2
J gene: TRBJ2-5
CDR3 DNA: TGCGCCAGCAGCGTCAACGGGGGGGCAGAGACCCAGTACTTC
CDR3 protein: CASSVNGGAETQYF

V gene: TRBV7-6
clone size: NA
D gene: TRBD1
J gene: TRBJ1-6
CDR3 DNA: TGTGCCAGCAGCCTTTACCTCGCTGGACAGGGTAGCTCCTATAATTCACCCCTCCACTTT
CDR3 protein: CASSLYLAGQGSSYNSPLHF

V gene: TRBV28
clone size: NA
D gene: NA
J gene: TRBJ2-1
CDR3 DNA: TGTGCCAGCAGTTCGAGTAGGGGTTTTCCTAATAATGAGCAGTTCTTC
CDR3 protein: CASSSSRGFPNNEQFF

V gene: TRBV19
clone size: NA
D gene: NA
J gene: TRBJ2-2
CDR3 DNA: TGTGCCAGTATTACCCTGGGCGACGGGGAGCTGTTTTTT
CDR3 protein: CASITLGDGELFF

V gene: TRBV5-4
clone size: NA
D gene: TRBD1
J gene: TRBJ1-2
CDR3 DNA: TGTGCCAGCAGCTGGAAACAGGGGGACCTCTATGGCTACACCTTC
CDR3 protein: CASSWKQGDLYGYTF

V gene: TRBV2
clone size: NA
D gene: TRBD1
J gene: TRBJ2-7
CDR3 DNA: TGTGCCAGCAGAGGGGGCACCTACGAGCAGTACTTC
CDR3 protein: CASRGGTYEQYF

V gene: TRBV25-1
clone size: few
D gene: TRBD2
J gene: TRBJ2-5
CDR3 DNA: TGTGCCAGCCCCGCAACCCGACTAGCGGGGTCAGGCCAAGAGACCCAGTACTTC
CDR3 protein: CASPATRLAGSGQETQYF

V gene: TRBV6-6
clone size: once
D gene: TRBD2
J gene: TRBJ2-4
CDR3 DNA: TGTGCCAGCAGTCCGCTGACTAGCGGGGCAACGCTAGCCAAAAACATTCAGTACTTC
CDR3 protein: CASSPLTSGATLAKNIQYF

V gene: TRBV19
clone size: NA
D gene: TRBD1
J gene: TRBJ1-5
CDR3 DNA: TGTGCCAGTAGTATAAAGAACAGGGGAGGCAATCAGCCCCAGCATTTT
CDR3 protein: CASSIKNRGGNQPQHF

V gene: TRBV7-2
clone size: NA
D gene: TRBD1
J gene: TRBJ1-3
CDR3 DNA: TGTGCCAGCAGCTTAGACAGGGGCACTGGAAACACCATATATTTT
CDR3 protein: CASSLDRGTGNTIYF

V gene: TRBV7-3
clone size: NA
D gene: NA
J gene: TRBJ1-1
CDR3 DNA: TGTGCCAGCAGTTTACAGGGGAACACTGAAGCTTTCTTT
CDR3 protein: CASSLQGNTEAFF

V gene: TRBV5-1
clone size: once
D gene: NA
J gene: TRBJ2-7
CDR3 DNA: TGCGCCAGCAGCTTGTCCCTAGGCCCGGGACAAACCTACGAGCAGTACTTC
CDR3 protein: CASSLSLGPGQTYEQYF

V gene: TRBV7-9
clone size: once
D gene: TRBD2
J gene: TRBJ2-3
CDR3 DNA: TGTGCCAGCAGTGCTAGCGGGGGGACAGATACGCAGTATTTT
CDR3 protein: CASSASGGTDTQYF

V gene: TRBV27
clone size: NA
D gene: TRBD2
J gene: TRBJ2-3
CDR3 DNA: TGTGCCAGCAGTTTATCCTCCCTAGCGGGAGGGCCGGATACGCAGTATTTT
CDR3 protein: CASSLSSLAGGPDTQYF

V gene: TRBV18
clone size: once
D gene: TRBD1
J gene: TRBJ2-3
CDR3 DNA: TGTGCCAGCTCACCGGGACAGGGTGGTGGAGATACGCAGTATTTT
CDR3 protein: CASSPGQGGGDTQYF

V gene: TRBV3-1/TRBV3-2
clone size: NA
D gene: NA
J gene: TRBJ1-5
CDR3 DNA: TGTGCCAGCAGCCAAGATGTGGGGAGAGGGAATCAGCCCCAGCATTTT
CDR3 protein: CASSQDVGRGNQPQHF

V gene: TRBV7-9
clone size: NA
D gene: NA
J gene: TRBJ2-4
CDR3 DNA: TGTGCCAGCACCCAAGGTGGATCCGGGGTACACAAAAACATTCAGTACTTC
CDR3 protein: CASTQGGSGVHKNIQYF

V gene: TRBV5-4
clone size: few
D gene: TRBD2
J gene: TRBJ2-7
CDR3 DNA: TGTGCCAGCAGCTTCGGCGGGAGATCCTACGAGCAGTACTTC
CDR3 protein: CASSFGGRSYEQYF

V gene: TRBV18
clone size: NA
D gene: TRBD1
J gene: TRBJ1-1
CDR3 DNA: TGTGCCAGCTCACCGCAAAAAGGGACAGTGAACACTGAAGCTTTCTTT
CDR3 protein: CASSPQKGTVNTEAFF

V gene: TRBV4-2
clone size: NA
D gene: NA
J gene: TRBJ1-5
CDR3 DNA: TGTGCCAGCAGCCAAGACGGAGGGGTCAGGGAGCCCCAGCATTTT
CDR3 protein: CASSQDGGVREPQHF

V gene: TRBV6-5
clone size: NA
D gene: NA
J gene: TRBJ1-1
CDR3 DNA: TGTGCCAGCAGAGGTCAGGTGAACACTGAAGCTTTCTTT
CDR3 protein: CASRGQVNTEAFF

V gene: TRBV19
clone size: NA
D gene: NA
J gene: TRBJ1-5
CDR3 DNA: TGTGCCAGTTCCAACAGGGAGTATCAGCCCCAGCATTTT
CDR3 protein: CASSNREYQPQHF

V gene: TRBV5-1
clone size: NA
D gene: NA
J gene: TRBJ2-1
CDR3 DNA: TGCGCCAGCAGCTTACCTAGCAATGAGCAGTTCTTC
CDR3 protein: CASSLPSNEQFF

V gene: TRBV7-2
clone size: NA
D gene: NA
J gene: TRBJ2-6
CDR3 DNA: TGTGCCAGCAGCTTGGGGAGCTCTGGGGCCAACGTCCTGACTTTC
CDR3 protein: CASSLGSSGANVLTF

V gene: TRBV25-1
clone size: NA
D gene: NA
J gene: TRBJ1-2
CDR3 DNA: TGTGCCAGCAGAGAAACGGGACTTGTCTATGGCTACACCTTC
CDR3 protein: CASRETGLVYGYTF

V gene: TRBV6-5
clone size: NA
D gene: TRBD1
J gene: TRBJ1-2
CDR3 DNA: TGTGCCAGCAGTATGACAGGGGGCGCCGGTGGCTACACCTTC
CDR3 protein: CASSMTGGAGGYTF

V gene: TRBV29-1
clone size: NA
D gene: TRBD1
J gene: TRBJ1-2
CDR3 DNA: TGCAGCGCCCCGACAGGGGGCGCGGGTGGCTACACCTTC
CDR3 protein: CSAPTGGAGGYTF

V gene: TRBV30
clone size: NA
D gene: TRBD1
J gene: TRBJ1-5
CDR3 DNA: TGTGCCTGGAGTGTACGGGGGACAGGGCATCAGCCCCAGCATTTT
CDR3 protein: CAWSVRGTGHQPQHF

V gene: TRBV18
clone size: NA
D gene: NA
J gene: TRBJ2-5
CDR3 DNA: TGTGCCAGCTCACCGTCAGGGGCGCGGGCTGCCGAGACCCAGTACTTC
CDR3 protein: CASSPSGARAAETQYF